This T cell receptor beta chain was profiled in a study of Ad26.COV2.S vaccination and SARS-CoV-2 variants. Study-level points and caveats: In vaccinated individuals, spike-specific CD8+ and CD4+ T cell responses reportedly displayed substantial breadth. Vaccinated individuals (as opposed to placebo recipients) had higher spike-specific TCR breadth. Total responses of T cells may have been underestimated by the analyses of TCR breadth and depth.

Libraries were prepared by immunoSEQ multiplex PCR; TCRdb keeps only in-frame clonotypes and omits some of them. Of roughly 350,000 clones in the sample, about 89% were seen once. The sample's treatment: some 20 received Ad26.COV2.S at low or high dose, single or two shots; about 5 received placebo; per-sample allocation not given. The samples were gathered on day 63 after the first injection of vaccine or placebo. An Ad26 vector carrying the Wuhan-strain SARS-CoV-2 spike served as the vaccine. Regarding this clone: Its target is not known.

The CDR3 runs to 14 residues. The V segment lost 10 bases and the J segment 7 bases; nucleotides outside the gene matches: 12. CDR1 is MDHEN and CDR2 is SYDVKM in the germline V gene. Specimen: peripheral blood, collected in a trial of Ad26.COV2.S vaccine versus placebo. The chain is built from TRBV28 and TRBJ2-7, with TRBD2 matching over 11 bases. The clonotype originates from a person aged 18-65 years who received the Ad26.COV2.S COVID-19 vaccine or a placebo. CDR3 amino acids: CATQLLAGVLEQYF. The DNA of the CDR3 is TGTGCCACCCAGTTACTAGCGGGAGTACTAGAGCAGTACTTC.